These 29 T cell receptor beta chains were all obtained from the same sample, sequenced in a study of long-term antiretroviral therapy in people with HIV. Samples were assayed with immunoSEQ v3.0 at survey level. The assay was immunoSEQ multiplex PCR, and TCRdb's table has in-frame clones only and misses some. The sample yields about 20,000 clones, 90% seen once. This specimen consisted of unsorted PBMCs, obtained nearly 4.5 years before starting antiretroviral therapy. The source of these receptors is a woman in her 30s with HIV.

The chain has TRBV14 and TRBJ2-7; D not resolved. The CDR3 sequence is 12 residues long. Germline CDR1 and CDR2: SGHDN and FVKESK. V was clipped by 1 base and J by 9 bases, with 10 bases between them. As DNA, the CDR3 is TGTGCCAGCAGCCAAGTCCTCGGAAGGCAGTACTTC. Translated: CASSQVLGRQYF.

Only one count was recorded for this clone. The chain carries TRBV29-1 and TRBJ2-5; unclear D gene. Trimming took 6 bases from V and 5 from J, leaving 7 bases between them. CDR3 length: 10 residues. Germline V gene sequence: CDR1 SQVTM, CDR2 ANQGSEA. The CDR3 region has the DNA TGCAGCGTGAAAAGGGAGACCCAGTACTTC. Protein sequence: CSVKRETQYF.

The chain uses TRBV29-1 and TRBJ2-7; possible D gene TRBD1, 6 bases. Germline V gene lookup returns CDR1 SQVTM and CDR2 ANQGSEA. The ends were cut back, 4 bases at V and 0 bases at J, with 10 bases in the middle. The CDR3 sequence is 13 residues long. CDR3 nucleotides: TGCAGCGTTGCTAGAGGGGGCTCCTACGAGCAGTACTTC. Amino acids: CSVARGGSYEQYF.

The chain uses TRBV29-1 and TRBJ2-3, with D unclear. Germline CDR1 and CDR2: SQVTM and ANQGSEA. Trimming shortened V by 1 base and J by 0 bases, and 8 bases separated the two germline ends. This CDR3 contains 14 residues. In nucleotides, the CDR3 is TGCAGCGTTGAAGGAACGCGTAGCACAGATACGCAGTATTTT. It encodes CSVEGTRSTDTQYF.

The J gene is TRBJ2-3, the V gene TRBV7-9; 8 bases agree with TRBD2. Germline V gene sequence: CDR1 SEHNR, CDR2 FQNEAQ (reference sequence). J was trimmed by 0 bases and V by 9 bases; bases with no gene match: 11. The CDR3 runs to 16 residues. CDR3 nucleotides: TGTGCCAGTACCCGGGGGGGATCAACTAGCACAGATACGCAGTATTTT. It encodes CASTRGGSTSTDTQYF.

The chain couples TRBV4-1 to TRBJ1-5, with 9 bases matching TRBD1. Germline CDR1 and CDR2: MGHRA and YSYEKL. With 4 bases clipped from V and 4 bases from J, the junction kept 2 bases outside the gene matches. The length of the CDR3 is 14 residues. The CDR3 DNA reads TGCGCCAGCAGCCTCGGGACAGGGAATCAGCCCCAGCATTTT. Its translation: CASSLGTGNQPQHF.

The gene calls are TRBV14 and TRBJ2-5; D possibly corresponds to TRBD2 (6 bases). In germline, CDR1 is SGHDN, CDR2 FVKESK. The CDR3 runs 13 residues. Trimming left V 5 bases short and J 5 bases short, with 12 bases between. CDR3 DNA sequence: TGTGCCAGCAGCTCACTCAGCGGGGAGACCCAGTACTTC. The encoded protein is CASSSLSGETQYF.

This chain links TRBV5-1 with TRBJ2-6; tentative D call: TRBD1 (6 bases). This CDR3 is built from 16 residues. The ends were cut back, 3 bases at V and 0 bases at J, with 10 bases in the middle. Looked up from germline, CDR1 is SGHRS and CDR2 is YFSETQ. The CDR3 DNA is TGCGCCAGCAGCTCAGGGGCCAGCTCTGGGGCCAACGTCCTGACTTTC. Translated, it gives CASSSGASSGANVLTF.

The genes are TRBV5-1 and TRBJ2-5; D uncertain. This CDR3 contains 16 residues. V was cut by 4 bases and J by 1 base, with 17 bases left in between. CDR1 and CDR2 (germline): SGHRS, YFSETQ. CDR3: CASSQDLGPAQETQYF. CDR3 coding DNA: TGCGCCAGCAGCCAGGACCTGGGTCCCGCCCAAGAGACCCAGTACTTC.

V gene TRBV18 combines with J gene TRBJ1-2; possible D gene TRBD1, 5 bases. This CDR3 spans 14 amino acids. Deletions cut 2 bases from V and 8 bases from J, with 15 bases between. CDR1 is KGHSH, CDR2 LQKENI, per germline. The CDR3 is CASSPVGRVSGYTF. CDR3 sequence (DNA): TGTGCCAGCTCACCAGTGGGCAGGGTTAGCGGCTACACCTTC. Using reference TRBV18 and TRBJ1-2 for the parts outside the CDR3, the full variable domain is NAGVMQNPRHLVRRRGQEARLRCSPMKGHSHVYWYRQLPEEGLKFMVYLQKENIIDESGMPKERFSAEFPKEGPSILRIQQVVRGDSAAYFCASSPVGRVSGYTFGSGTRLTVV.

J is TRBJ1-5 and V is TRBV19, with TRBD1 identical over 7 bases. The trim removed 5 bases at V and 0 bases at J, leaving 7 bases unmatched. Germline loops: CDR1 LNHDA, CDR2 SQIVND (reference sequence). CDR3 length equals 16 residues. The CDR3 loop reads CASSSPDRFSNQPQHF. The CDR3 nucleotides are TGTGCCAGTAGTTCCCCGGACAGGTTTAGCAATCAGCCCCAGCATTTT.

The V call is TRBV7-2, the J call TRBJ1-1; 10 bases align to TRBD1. J lost 1 base, V lost 1 base, and 6 bases had no gene match. This CDR3 is 17 amino acids long. Germline CDR1 reads SGHTA; CDR2 reads FQGNSA. The CDR3 nucleotides read TGTGCCAGCAGCTTAGGTGGGACAGGGGTAGGGAACACTGAAGCTTTCTTT. Translation: CASSLGGTGVGNTEAFF. Variable domain in full (rest from reference TRBV7-2 and TRBJ1-1): GAGVSQSPSNKVTEKGKDVELRCDPISGHTALYWYRQSLGQGLEFLIYFQGNSAPDKSGLPSDRFSAERTGGSVSTLTIQRTQQEDSAVYLCASSLGGTGVGNTEAFFGQGTRLTVV.

The V and J genes are TRBV11-2 and TRBJ1-2, with 10 bases identical to TRBD1. The CDR3 runs 15 residues. Germline-derived CDR1 and CDR2 are SGHAT and FQNNGV. V lost 2 bases, J lost 4 bases, and 4 bases stayed unmatched. The CDR3 sequence is CASSLLDRGLYGYTF. For the CDR3, the DNA is TGTGCCAGCAGCTTACTTGACAGGGGGCTCTATGGCTACACCTTC.

This sequence joins TRBV11-2 and TRBJ2-7; 8 bases fit TRBD1. The V gene's germline CDR1 is SGHAT and CDR2 FQNNGV. The CDR3 loop spans 15 amino acids. J gave up 5 bases and V 1 base, and 7 bases lay outside the gene matches. The CDR3 spells CASSLGAGGNNEQYF. DNA for the CDR3: TGTGCCAGCAGCTTAGGGGCAGGGGGCAATAACGAGCAGTACTTC. Together with reference TRBV11-2 and TRBJ2-7, the CDR3 gives the full variable domain: EAGVAQSPRYKIIEKRQSVAFWCNPISGHATLYWYQQILGQGPKLLIQFQNNGVVDDSQLPKDRFSAERLKGVDSTLKIQPAKLEDSAVYLCASSLGAGGNNEQYFGPGTRLTVT.

The chain is built from TRBV19 and TRBJ2-1; D is undetermined. Germline V gives CDR1 LNHDA, CDR2 SQIVND (reference sequence). The CDR3 runs to 16 residues. Trimming shortened V by 4 bases and J by 3 bases, and 16 bases separated the two germline ends. The CDR3 loop reads CASSSGLFGVYNEQFF. The DNA of the CDR3 is TGTGCCAGTAGTAGCGGATTGTTTGGGGTCTACAATGAGCAGTTCTTC.

The rearrangement uses TRBV4-2 and TRBJ1-5; D gene unclear. Trimming took off 0 bases at V and 6 bases at J, with 12 bases between the two ends. CDR3 length equals 15 residues. Germline values: CDR1 LGHNA, CDR2 YNFKEQ. The CDR3 DNA reads as TGTGCCAGCAGCCAAGATCCCACGGGCGGTCAGCCCCAGCATTTT. It specifies CASSQDPTGGQPQHF.

By share, this clone ranks as medium-sized (0.01 to 0.1%). The chain is built from TRBV14 and TRBJ2-3, with D tentatively TRBD1 (5 bases). Between the trimmed V and J ends, which lost 0 bases and 6 bases, there was a span of 13 bases. This CDR3 is built from 15 residues. In germline, CDR1 is SGHDN, CDR2 FVKESK. The CDR3 region is CASSQDEGAWDTQYF. The CDR3 region has the DNA TGTGCCAGCAGCCAAGATGAAGGGGCTTGGGATACGCAGTATTTT.

The table lists this clone with a few counts. The chain combines TRBV18 with TRBJ2-5; TRBD2 is a possible D gene (5 bases). V was shortened by 5 bases and J by 1 base, with 14 bases between the two germline ends. The CDR3 contains 15 residues. The germline CDR1 and CDR2 sequences are KGHSH and LQKENI. The chain's CDR3 is CASSSTEALQETQYF. The CDR3 coding sequence is TGTGCCAGCTCATCGACGGAGGCCCTCCAAGAGACCCAGTACTTC.

This clone came up a few times. This chain uses TRBV7-8 with TRBJ1-6; D call uncertain. This CDR3 spans 12 amino acids. The germline CDR1 and CDR2 sequences are SGHVS and FQNEAQ. Between the trimmed V and J ends, which lost 1 base and 8 bases, there was a span of 3 bases. The CDR3 protein is CASSLVDSPLHF. In DNA form, the CDR3 reads TGTGCCAGCAGCTTAGTGGATTCACCCCTCCACTTT. Full variable domain (outside the CDR3, taken from reference TRBV7-8 and TRBJ1-6): GAGVSQSPRYKVAKRGQDVALRCDPISGHVSLFWYQQALGQGPEFLTYFQNEAQLDKSGLPSDRFFAERPEGSVSTLKIQRTQQEDSAVYLCASSLVDSPLHFGNGTRLTVT.

The chain carries TRBV7-9 and TRBJ1-1, with D possibly being TRBD1 (5 bases). V lost 5 bases, J lost 2 bases, and 12 bases lay in between. CDR1 and CDR2 from the germline V gene are SEHNR and FQNEAQ (reference sequence). The CDR3 spans 14 residues. CDR3 bases: TGTGCCAGCAGCAGACTCGGGGGTAACACTGAAGCTTTCTTT. Protein: CASSRLGGNTEAFF.

The gene calls are TRBV30 and TRBJ1-1; D is undetermined. There are 12 residues in the CDR3. Per germline, CDR1 GTSNPN and CDR2 SVGIG (reference sequence). Trimming cost V 2 bases and J 5 bases, with 9 bases left between them. CDR3 in DNA: TGTGCCTGGAGTCTTTTGGATACTGAAGCTTTCTTT. Amino acids: CAWSLLDTEAFF.

The V call is TRBV18, the J call TRBJ1-1, with D tentatively TRBD1 (5 bases). The CDR3 has 13 residues. Germline CDR1 reads KGHSH; CDR2 reads LQKENI. Trimming left V 4 bases short and J 3 bases short, with 9 bases between. CDR3 sequence (DNA): TGTGCCAGCTCACAGGGGTTTGACACTGAAGCTTTCTTT. The encoded protein is CASSQGFDTEAFF.

J is TRBJ2-7 and V is TRBV4-3; 7 bases line up with TRBD2. V dropped 4 bases and J dropped 5; count of bases not matched to a gene: 17. This CDR3 contains 17 residues. Germline loops: CDR1 LGHNA, CDR2 YSLEER. The CDR3 loop reads CASSPTSRGGSRDEQYF. The CDR3 nucleotides read TGCGCCAGCAGCCCCACTAGTCGGGGAGGGAGTAGGGACGAGCAGTACTTC.

DNA for the CDR3: TGTGCCTGGAGTGCTTCCCGTCATACGTTCTTC. Protein product: CAWSASRHTFF. The chain is built from TRBV30 and TRBJ2-1; no definite D call. The length of the CDR3 is 11 residues. Germline CDR1 and CDR2: GTSNPN and SVGIG (reference sequence). With 1 base removed from V and 15 bases from J, the gap between germline ends came to 13 bases.

The chain combines TRBV7-9 with TRBJ1-2, with D uncertain. Germline loops: CDR1 SEHNR, CDR2 FQNEAQ (reference sequence). The V and J ends lost 5 bases and 0 bases respectively, with 10 bases between them. The CDR3 loop spans 14 amino acids. The CDR3 spells CASSIPLANYGYTF. In nucleotides, the CDR3 is TGTGCCAGCAGCATCCCCTTAGCTAACTATGGCTACACCTTC.

V usage is TRBV5-1 and J usage is TRBJ2-1; no clear D. Germline V lookup: CDR1 SGHRS, CDR2 YFSETQ. The CDR3 contains 16 residues. V lost 0 bases and J 1 base, leaving 11 bases between the germline ends. CDR3 sequence reads: CASSLVVDSSYNEQFF. CDR3 bases: TGCGCCAGCAGCTTGGTAGTCGATTCTTCCTACAATGAGCAGTTCTTC.

This clone was seen a single time. The genes are TRBV5-4 and TRBJ1-2; maybe TRBD1 (5 bases). Germline CDR1 SGHNT, CDR2 YYREEE (reference sequence). Trimming cost V 4 bases and J 1 base, with 14 bases left between them. The CDR3 contains 15 residues. The DNA for the CDR3 is TGTGCCAGCAGCCAAGGGGCAGGCATTAACTATGGCTACACCTTC. Translation gives CASSQGAGINYGYTF.

The rearrangement uses TRBV7-9 and TRBJ1-2, with 7 bases that match TRBD1. Losses at the gene ends were 2 bases for V and 2 bases for J; bases not matched to a gene: 8. The CDR3 extends over 16 amino acids. From germline, CDR1 is SEHNR and CDR2 FQNEAQ (reference sequence). CDR3 DNA: TGTGCCAGCAGCTTATTACCGGGACAGCAAAACTATGGCTACACCTTC. As protein: CASSLLPGQQNYGYTF.

This chain links TRBV11-2 with TRBJ2-7; D might be TRBD1 (5 bases). V lost 2 bases, J lost 0 bases, and 8 bases lay in between. Germline V CDR1 and CDR2: SGHAT, FQNNGV. The CDR3 is made up of 14 amino acids. CDR3 region: CASSLSQGSYEQYF. Written as DNA, the CDR3 is TGTGCCAGCAGCTTATCGCAGGGCTCCTACGAGCAGTACTTC.